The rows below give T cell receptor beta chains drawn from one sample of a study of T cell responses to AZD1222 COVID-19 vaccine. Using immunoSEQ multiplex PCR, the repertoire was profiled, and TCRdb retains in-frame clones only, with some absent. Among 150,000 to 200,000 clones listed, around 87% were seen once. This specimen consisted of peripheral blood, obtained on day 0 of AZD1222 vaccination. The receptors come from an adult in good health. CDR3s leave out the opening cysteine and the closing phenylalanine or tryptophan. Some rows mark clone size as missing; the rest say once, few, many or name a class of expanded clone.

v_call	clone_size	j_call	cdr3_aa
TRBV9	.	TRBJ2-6	ASSARDKSSGANVLT
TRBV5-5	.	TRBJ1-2	ASSQDSYYGYT
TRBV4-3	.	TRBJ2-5	ASSARGALY
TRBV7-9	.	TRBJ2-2	ASSPPGQGYTGELF
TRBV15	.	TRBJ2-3	ATSRRDGRSDTQY
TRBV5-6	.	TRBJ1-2	ASSRGQHPDYGYT
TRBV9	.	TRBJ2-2	ASSVGNPRGTGELF
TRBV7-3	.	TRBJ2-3	ASSSSQGRTDTQY
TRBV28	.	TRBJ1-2	ASRLGGYT
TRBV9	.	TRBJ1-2	ASSVGWGRHYGYT
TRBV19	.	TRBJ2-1	ASVQGLEQF
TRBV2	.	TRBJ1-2	ASSEYRSNDGYT
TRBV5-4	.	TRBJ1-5	ASSYGTGGFGNQPQH
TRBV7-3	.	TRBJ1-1	ASSPQGQQNTEAF
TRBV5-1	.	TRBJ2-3	ASAGGGKGSTDTQY
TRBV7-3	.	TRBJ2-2	ASSSIGTVGAGELF
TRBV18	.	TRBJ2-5	ASSLLQETQY
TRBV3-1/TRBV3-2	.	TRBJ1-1	ASSGLVGQGGFVGYTEAF
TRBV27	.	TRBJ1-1	ASSPRGANTEAF
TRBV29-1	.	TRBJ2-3	SVSPVVRDSYDTQY
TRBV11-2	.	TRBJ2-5	ASSILAGQETQY
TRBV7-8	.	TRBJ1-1	ASSLKGLNTEAF
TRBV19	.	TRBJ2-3	ATARPGGAPDTQY
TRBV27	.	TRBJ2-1	ASSPGTSGGSEQF
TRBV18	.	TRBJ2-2	ASSPQWPPNTGELF
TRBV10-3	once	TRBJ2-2	AISAQSGELF
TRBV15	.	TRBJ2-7	ATSRDRQGDIRYEQY
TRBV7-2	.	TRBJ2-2	ASSQLGGGTGELF
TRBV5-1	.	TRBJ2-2	ASSLVGLDSNTGELF
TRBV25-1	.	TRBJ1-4	ASIAYGNEKLF
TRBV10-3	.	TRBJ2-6	AISERVGTDHSGANVLT
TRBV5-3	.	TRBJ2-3	AGSWTGSSTDTQY